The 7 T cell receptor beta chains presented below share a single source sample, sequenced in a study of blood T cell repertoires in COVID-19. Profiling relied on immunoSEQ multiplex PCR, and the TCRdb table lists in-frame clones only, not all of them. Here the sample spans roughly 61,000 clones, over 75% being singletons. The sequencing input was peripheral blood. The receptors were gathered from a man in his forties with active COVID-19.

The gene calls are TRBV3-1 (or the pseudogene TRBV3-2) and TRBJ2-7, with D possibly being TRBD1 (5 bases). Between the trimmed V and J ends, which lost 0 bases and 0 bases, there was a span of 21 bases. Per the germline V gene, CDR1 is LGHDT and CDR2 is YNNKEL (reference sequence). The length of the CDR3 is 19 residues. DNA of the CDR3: TGTGCCAGCAGCCAAGATCAAGGTGGAGCAGGGAAGAGCTCCTACGAGCAGTACTTC. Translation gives CASSQDQGGAGKSSYEQYF.

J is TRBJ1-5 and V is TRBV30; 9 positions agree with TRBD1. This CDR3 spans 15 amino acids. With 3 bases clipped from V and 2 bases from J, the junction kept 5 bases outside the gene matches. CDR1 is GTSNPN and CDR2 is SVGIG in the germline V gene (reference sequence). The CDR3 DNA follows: TGTGCCTGGAGAACGACAGGGGGTGGCAATCAGCCCCAGCATTTT. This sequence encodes CAWRTTGGGNQPQHF. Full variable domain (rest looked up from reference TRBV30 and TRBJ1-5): SQTIHQWPATLVQPVGSPLSLECTVEGTSNPNLYWYRQAAGRGLQLLFYSVGIGQISSEVPQNLSASRPQDRQFILSSKKLLLSDSGFYLCAWRTTGGGNQPQHFGDGTRLSIL.

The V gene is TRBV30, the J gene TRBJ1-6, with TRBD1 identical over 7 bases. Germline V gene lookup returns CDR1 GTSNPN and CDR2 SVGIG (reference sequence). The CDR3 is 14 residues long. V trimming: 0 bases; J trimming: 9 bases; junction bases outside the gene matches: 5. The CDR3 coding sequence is TGTGCCTGGAGTGTACCGGACAGGAGTTCACCCCTCCACTTT. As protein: CAWSVPDRSSPLHF. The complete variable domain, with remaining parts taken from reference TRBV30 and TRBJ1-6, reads SQTIHQWPATLVQPVGSPLSLECTVEGTSNPNLYWYRQAAGRGLQLLFYSVGIGQISSEVPQNLSASRPQDRQFILSSKKLLLSDSGFYLCAWSVPDRSSPLHFGNGTRLTVT.

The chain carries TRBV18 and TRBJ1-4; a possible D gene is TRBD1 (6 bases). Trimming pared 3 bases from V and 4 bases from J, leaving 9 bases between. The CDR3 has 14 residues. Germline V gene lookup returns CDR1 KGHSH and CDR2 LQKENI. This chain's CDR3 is CASSPDSFNEKLFF. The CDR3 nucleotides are TGTGCCAGCTCACCGGACAGCTTTAATGAAAAACTGTTTTTT.

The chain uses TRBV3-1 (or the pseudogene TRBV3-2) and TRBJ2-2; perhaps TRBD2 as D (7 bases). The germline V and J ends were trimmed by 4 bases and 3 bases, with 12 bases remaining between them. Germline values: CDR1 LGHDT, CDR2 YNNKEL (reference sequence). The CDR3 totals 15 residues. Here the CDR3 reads CASSRGGSDTGELFF. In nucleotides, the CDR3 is TGTGCCAGCAGCCGCGGGGGCTCGGACACCGGGGAGCTGTTTTTT.

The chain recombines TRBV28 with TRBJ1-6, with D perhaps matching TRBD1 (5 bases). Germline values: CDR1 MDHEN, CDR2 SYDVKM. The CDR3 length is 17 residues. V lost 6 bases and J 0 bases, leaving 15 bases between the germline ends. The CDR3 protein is CASSPPVGGSYNSPLHF. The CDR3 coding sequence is TGTGCCAGCAGCCCCCCGGTGGGGGGCTCCTATAATTCACCCCTCCACTTT.

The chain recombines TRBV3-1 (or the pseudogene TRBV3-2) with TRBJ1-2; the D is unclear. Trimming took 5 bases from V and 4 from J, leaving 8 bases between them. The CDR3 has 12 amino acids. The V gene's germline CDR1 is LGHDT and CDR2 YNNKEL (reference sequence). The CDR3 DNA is TGTGCCAGCAGCGACCCGGGCTATGGCTACACCTTC. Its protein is CASSDPGYGYTF.